Listed below are T cell receptor beta chains from one sample, sequenced in a study of blood T cell repertoires in COVID-19. TCRdb's copy holds only in-frame clones and misses some; the assay was immunoSEQ multiplex PCR. The sample has over 150,000 clones, 88% seen once. The sequenced material came from peripheral blood. The receptor set was obtained from a man between 45 and 60 years old who had recovered from COVID-19. The CDR3 runs from the conserved cysteine through the conserved F or W. The D gene is left open where the match is weak. Clone size, where shown, is once, few, many, or a class for clones that have expanded.

d_gene	v_gene	j_gene	abundance	CDR3nt	CDR3aa
TRBD1	TRBV28	TRBJ1-2	-	TGTGCCAGCAGACTCCGGGGACAGGGAGCCGGCTACACCTTC	CASRLRGQGAGYTF
-	TRBV7-9	TRBJ2-7	-	TGTGCCAGCAGCTCTTCAGGGGGTCGGGGGTACGAGCAGTACTTC	CASSSSGGRGYEQYF
-	TRBV18	TRBJ2-7	-	TGTGCCAGCTCACCACCGGCAGGGTCTGTCTACGAGCAGTACTTC	CASSPPAGSVYEQYF
-	TRBV28	TRBJ1-3	-	TGTGCCAGCAGTCCCACAGGGTTGACGGGAAACACCATATATTTT	CASSPTGLTGNTIYF
TRBD2	TRBV18	TRBJ2-3	once	TGTGCCAGCTCACCAACCCTCGGACTAGCGGGAACAGATACGCAGTATTTT	CASSPTLGLAGTDTQYF
TRBD2	TRBV3-1/TRBV3-2	TRBJ2-7	-	TGTGCCAGCAGCCAATCGACTAGCGCCTACTACGAGCAGTACTTC	CASSQSTSAYYEQYF
-	TRBV19	TRBJ1-5	once	TGTGCCAGTAGTATGGGGGAGGTCTTCAATCAGCCCCAGCATTTT	CASSMGEVFNQPQHF
-	TRBV30	TRBJ1-6	-	TGTGCCTGGAGTGTGAGGTCAGAGAGAGCCCTCCACTTT	CAWSVRSERALHF
TRBD1	TRBV7-3	TRBJ2-5	-	TGTGCCAGCAGCTTAGGACAGGGCCAAACGGAGACCCAGTACTTC	CASSLGQGQTETQYF
-	TRBV6-2/TRBV6-3	TRBJ1-3	-	TGTGCCAGCAGCCCCAGGACTGCCTACTCTGGAAACACCATATATTTT	CASSPRTAYSGNTIYF
-	TRBV4-2	TRBJ2-3	-	TGTGCCAGCAGCCAAGTAAGGCCTAGACCAGATACGCAGTATTTT	CASSQVRPRPDTQYF
TRBD1	TRBV6-5	TRBJ1-2	-	TGTGCCAGCAGACCCGGGACAGCGAACCACTATGGCTACACCTTC	CASRPGTANHYGYTF
-	TRBV27	TRBJ1-1	-	TGTGCCAGCAGTTATCATAGAATGAACACTGAAGCTTTCTTT	CASSYHRMNTEAFF
-	TRBV6-5	TRBJ1-1	-	TGTGCCAGCAGTCACCCATCCAGGGAGGGGACTGAAGCTTTCTTT	CASSHPSREGTEAFF
TRBD1	TRBV24-1	TRBJ2-5	-	TGTGCCACCAGTGATGTAGCCGGGACAGGGAAAGAGACCCAGTACTTC	CATSDVAGTGKETQYF
TRBD1	TRBV5-1	TRBJ1-2	-	TGCGCCAGCAGCTCCCAGACAGGGGGCGGCGACTATGGCTACACCTTC	CASSSQTGGGDYGYTF
TRBD2	TRBV5-6	TRBJ2-2	once	TGTGCCAGCAGCTTGTTAGCGGGGGTAAAGGTCGGGGAGCTGTTTTTT	CASSLLAGVKVGELFF
-	TRBV27	TRBJ1-5	-	TGTGCCAGCAGCCGCGAGGGTTTTAGCAATCAGCCCCAGCATTTT	CASSREGFSNQPQHF
TRBD1	TRBV28	TRBJ1-2	-	TGTGCCAGCAGTTTCCGGACAGGGGGCGGTTTCTCCTATGGCTACACCTTC	CASSFRTGGGFSYGYTF
-	TRBV7-2	TRBJ2-3	-	TGTGCCAGCAACGACAATCGGGGAGATACGCAGTATTTT	CASNDNRGDTQYF
TRBD2	TRBV11-2	TRBJ2-7	-	TGTGCCAGCAGCACTATCGGGACTAGCGGGAGTAGAGAGCAGTACTTC	CASSTIGTSGSREQYF
-	TRBV5-8	TRBJ2-1	-	TGTGCCAGCAGCTTGGGGAGTGACTACAATGAGCAGTTCTTC	CASSLGSDYNEQFF
-	TRBV4-1	TRBJ2-7	once	TGCGCCAGCAGCCAAGAAGGAGGGCCGCACACCTTCTCCTACGAGCAGTACTTC	CASSQEGGPHTFSYEQYF
TRBD2	TRBV3-1/TRBV3-2	TRBJ2-7	-	TGTGCCAGCAGCCAAGATCTTCTAGCGGGGCGATTCTACGAGCAGTACTTC	CASSQDLLAGRFYEQYF
TRBD2	TRBV7-9	TRBJ2-1	-	TGTGCCAGCAGCTTAGGTGTTAGCGGGAGATCGGGCAATGAGCAGTTCTTC	CASSLGVSGRSGNEQFF
TRBD2	TRBV5-1	TRBJ2-1	-	TGCGCCAGCAGCCCCTCAAGCGGGAGGGCCGCAAGAAACAATGAGCAGTTCTTC	CASSPSSGRAARNNEQFF
-	TRBV5-1	TRBJ2-7	once	TGCGCCAGCAGCTTTCAGGCGAACGAGCAGTACTTC	CASSFQANEQYF
TRBD1	TRBV5-5	TRBJ2-5	-	TGTGCCAGCAGCTTGGGCACAGGGGGCGTTAAGACCCAGTACTTC	CASSLGTGGVKTQYF
TRBD1	TRBV27	TRBJ2-7	-	TGTGCCAGCAGTTTATCCCTCCGACAGGGGGCTCGAGAGCAGTACTTC	CASSLSLRQGAREQYF
-	TRBV7-9	TRBJ1-1	few	TGTGCCAGCAGCCGTACAGGGAAGGTCGACACTGAAGCTTTCTTT	CASSRTGKVDTEAFF
-	TRBV4-1	TRBJ2-7	-	TGCGCCAGCAGCCAAGAACGTAAAGGGGAGGCCTACGAGCAGTACTTC	CASSQERKGEAYEQYF
TRBD2	TRBV6-2/TRBV6-3	TRBJ2-5	once	TGTGCCAGCAGTTCCCCGACTAGCGGGAAACAAGAGACCCAGTACTTC	CASSSPTSGKQETQYF
-	TRBV19	TRBJ2-7	-	TGTGCCAGTAGTTCGCGAACAGCCCCCTACGAGCAGTACTTC	CASSSRTAPYEQYF
TRBD1	TRBV6-5	TRBJ1-1	-	TGTGCCAGCAGTTACTCCGACCCAGGGGGCTTTGGAGCTTTCTTT	CASSYSDPGGFGAFF
-	TRBV7-2	TRBJ1-2	few	TGTGCCAGCAGCTCCGGGGATCTCCCTGGCTACACCTTC	CASSSGDLPGYTF
TRBD1	TRBV6-6	TRBJ1-4	-	TGTGCCAGCAGTAAGAAACAGGGGAGCACTAATGAAAAACTGTTTTTT	CASSKKQGSTNEKLFF
TRBD1	TRBV28	TRBJ2-2	-	TGTGCCAGCAGAGAGAGGACAGGGGGAACCGGGGAGCTGTTTTTT	CASRERTGGTGELFF
TRBD1	TRBV5-6	TRBJ2-7	-	TGTGCCAGCAGCGTGGGACAGGGAGCCGGGTCCTACGAGCAGTACTTC	CASSVGQGAGSYEQYF
-	TRBV28	TRBJ1-2	-	TGTGCCAGCAGTGCCCTGGGGGGTGGCTACACCTTC	CASSALGGGYTF
-	TRBV5-4	TRBJ2-7	-	TGTGCCAGCAGCTTTCGAATGACTGGAGAGCAGTACTTC	CASSFRMTGEQYF
-	TRBV21-1	TRBJ2-3	-	TGTGCCAGCAGCAAAGGAAGGGACAGTACTCCTAGCACAGATACGCAGTATTTT	CASSKGRDSTPSTDTQYF
-	TRBV7-2	TRBJ2-5	-	TGTGCCAGCAGCTCCCTAGGAGGGAAAGAGACCCAGTACTTC	CASSSLGGKETQYF
TRBD1	TRBV10-2	TRBJ2-1	-	TGCGCCAGCAGTGGACAGGGCCTACTGGGGAATGAGCAGTTCTTC	CASSGQGLLGNEQFF
TRBD2	TRBV18	TRBJ2-2	-	TGTGCCAGCTCACCGGGACTAGAGGCCGGGGAGCTGTTTTTT	CASSPGLEAGELFF
-	TRBV5-6	TRBJ2-7	-	TGTGCCAGCAGCTTGGGGAGCTCCTACGAGCAGTACTTC	CASSLGSSYEQYF
-	TRBV11-2	TRBJ2-7	-	TGTGCCAGCAGCTTAGATCTCCTCCGGGTCCAGTACTTC	CASSLDLLRVQYF
-	TRBV7-2	TRBJ1-6	-	TGTGCCAGCAGCGTACGACGAACAGGGCTTTCACCCCTCCACTTT	CASSVRRTGLSPLHF
-	TRBV6-2/TRBV6-3	TRBJ1-1	-	TGTGCCAGCAGCCGACATTCCACTGAAGCTTTCTTT	CASSRHSTEAFF
-	TRBV4-2	TRBJ1-6	-	TGTGCCAGCAGCCCTGAGGGCGAGCGGGTGAGCTCCTATAATTCACCCCTCCACTTT	CASSPEGERVSSYNSPLHF
TRBD2	TRBV7-2	TRBJ2-3	-	TGTGCCAGCAGCTTTTTCCAGACTAGCGGGGGGGCGGTAGATACGCAGTATTTT	CASSFFQTSGGAVDTQYF
-	TRBV6-6	TRBJ2-1	-	TGTGCCAGCATCTTTGGGGGCGCAAGCTCCTACAATGAGCAGTTCTTC	CASIFGGASSYNEQFF
-	TRBV6-2/TRBV6-3	TRBJ2-5	-	TGTGCCAGCAGTTACCTGGCAGACATGCAAGAGACCCAGTACTTC	CASSYLADMQETQYF
-	TRBV27	TRBJ1-2	-	TGTGCCAGCACCCATAATGCCGGGAACTGGAATGGCTACACCTTC	CASTHNAGNWNGYTF
-	TRBV11-1	TRBJ1-1	-	TGTGCCAGCAGCTTAATTCGGGGAAATGAAGCTTTCTTT	CASSLIRGNEAFF
-	TRBV6-5	TRBJ2-5	-	TGTGCCAGCAGTTTACCCAAGGGGCGTGGGGAGACCCAGTACTTC	CASSLPKGRGETQYF
TRBD1	TRBV24-1	TRBJ2-5	-	TGTGCCACCAGTGACCCCAGGGGGCCGGAGGAGACCCAGTACTTC	CATSDPRGPEETQYF
TRBD2	TRBV5-4	TRBJ2-2	-	TGTGCCAGCAGCTCTGGGGGAGCGGGAGGCCCAATGAACACCGGGGAGCTGTTTTTT	CASSSGGAGGPMNTGELFF